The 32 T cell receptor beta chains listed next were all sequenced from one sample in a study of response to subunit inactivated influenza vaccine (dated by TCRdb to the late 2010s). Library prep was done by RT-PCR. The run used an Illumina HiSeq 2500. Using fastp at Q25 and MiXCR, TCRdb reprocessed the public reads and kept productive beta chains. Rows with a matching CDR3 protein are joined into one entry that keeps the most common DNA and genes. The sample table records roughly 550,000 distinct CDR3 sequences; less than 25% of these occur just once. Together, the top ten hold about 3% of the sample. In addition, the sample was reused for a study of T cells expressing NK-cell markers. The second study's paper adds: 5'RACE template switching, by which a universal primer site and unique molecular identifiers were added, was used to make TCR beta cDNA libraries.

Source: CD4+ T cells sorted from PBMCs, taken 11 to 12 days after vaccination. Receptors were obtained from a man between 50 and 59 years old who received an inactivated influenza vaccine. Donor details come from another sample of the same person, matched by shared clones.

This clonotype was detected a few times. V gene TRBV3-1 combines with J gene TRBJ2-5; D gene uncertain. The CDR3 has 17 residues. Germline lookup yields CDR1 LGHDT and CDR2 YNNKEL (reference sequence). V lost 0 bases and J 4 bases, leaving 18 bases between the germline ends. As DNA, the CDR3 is TGTGCCAGCAGCCAAGATCTCAGCGCGACCATCCCAGAGACCCAGTACTTC. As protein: CASSQDLSATIPETQYF.

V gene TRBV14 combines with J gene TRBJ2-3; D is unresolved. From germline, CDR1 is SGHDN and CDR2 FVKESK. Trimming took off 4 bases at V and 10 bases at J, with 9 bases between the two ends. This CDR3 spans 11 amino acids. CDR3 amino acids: CASSRLGSQYF. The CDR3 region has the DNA TGTGCCAGCAGCCGTCTGGGATCGCAGTATTTT.

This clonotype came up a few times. The DNA of the CDR3 is TGTGCCAGCAGTTCTCCAAATGGATGGGAGACCCAGTACTTC. This codes for CASSSPNGWETQYF. V and J are TRBV7-2 and TRBJ2-5, with D unresolved. The CDR3 is 14 residues long. CDR1 is SGHTA, CDR2 FQGNSA, per germline. V was trimmed by 6 bases and J by 5 bases, leaving 16 bases between them.

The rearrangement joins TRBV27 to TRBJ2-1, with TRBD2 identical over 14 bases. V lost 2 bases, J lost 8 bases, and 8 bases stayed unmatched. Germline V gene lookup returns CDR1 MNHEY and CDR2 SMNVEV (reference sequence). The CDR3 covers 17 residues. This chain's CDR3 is CASSLRSGTSGSYEQFF. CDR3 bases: TGTGCCAGCAGTTTAAGATCCGGGACTAGCGGGAGCTATGAGCAGTTCTTC.

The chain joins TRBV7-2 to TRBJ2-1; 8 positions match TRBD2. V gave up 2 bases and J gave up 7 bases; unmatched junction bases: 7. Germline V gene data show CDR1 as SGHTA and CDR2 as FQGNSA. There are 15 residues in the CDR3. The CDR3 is CASSLTSGRVNEQFF. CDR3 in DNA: TGTGCCAGCAGCTTAACGAGCGGGAGAGTAAATGAGCAGTTCTTC.

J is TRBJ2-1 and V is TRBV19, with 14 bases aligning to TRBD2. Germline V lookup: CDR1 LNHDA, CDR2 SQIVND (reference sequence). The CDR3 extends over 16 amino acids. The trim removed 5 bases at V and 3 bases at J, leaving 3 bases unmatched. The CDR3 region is CASSGGLAGVYNEQFF. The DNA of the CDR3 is TGTGCCAGTAGTGGGGGACTAGCGGGAGTCTACAATGAGCAGTTCTTC.

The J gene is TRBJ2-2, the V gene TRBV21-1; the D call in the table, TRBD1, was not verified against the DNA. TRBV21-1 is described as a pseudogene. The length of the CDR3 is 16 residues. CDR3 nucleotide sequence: TGTGCCAGGAACCTACAGGGGACCCCGATTACCGGGGAGCTGTTTTTT. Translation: CARNLQGTPITGELFF.

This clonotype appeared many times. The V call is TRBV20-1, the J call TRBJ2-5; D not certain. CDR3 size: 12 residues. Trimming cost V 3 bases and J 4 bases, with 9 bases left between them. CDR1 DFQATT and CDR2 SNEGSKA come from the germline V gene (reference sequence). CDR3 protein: CSASNHRETQYF. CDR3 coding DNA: TGCAGTGCTAGCAACCACAGAGAGACCCAGTACTTC.

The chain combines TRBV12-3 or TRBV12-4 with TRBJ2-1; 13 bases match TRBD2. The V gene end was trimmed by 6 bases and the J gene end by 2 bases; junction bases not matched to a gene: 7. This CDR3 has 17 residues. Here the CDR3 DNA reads TGTGCCAGCAGGCCCAAGACTAGCGGGGGGCCCTACAATGAGCAGTTCTTC. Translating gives CASRPKTSGGPYNEQFF.

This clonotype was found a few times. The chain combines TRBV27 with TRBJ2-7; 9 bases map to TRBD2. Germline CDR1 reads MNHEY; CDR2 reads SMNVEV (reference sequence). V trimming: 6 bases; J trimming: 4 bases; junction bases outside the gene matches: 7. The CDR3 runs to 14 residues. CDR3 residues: CASRVAGASYEQYF. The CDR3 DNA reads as TGTGCCAGCAGGGTAGCGGGAGCCTCTTACGAGCAGTACTTC.

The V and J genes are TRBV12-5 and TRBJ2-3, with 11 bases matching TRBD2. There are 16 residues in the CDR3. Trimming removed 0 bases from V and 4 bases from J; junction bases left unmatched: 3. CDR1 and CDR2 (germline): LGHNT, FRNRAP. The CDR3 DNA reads TGTGCTAGTGGTTTGGTGTTAGCGGGAGGGCCAGATACGCAGTATTTT. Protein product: CASGLVLAGGPDTQYF. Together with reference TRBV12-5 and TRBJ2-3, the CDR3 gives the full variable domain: DARVTQTPRHKVTEMGQEVTMRCQPILGHNTVFWYRQTMMQGLELLAYFRNRAPLDDSGMPKDRFSAEMPDATLATLKIQPSEPRDSAVYFCASGLVLAGGPDTQYFGPGTRLTVL.

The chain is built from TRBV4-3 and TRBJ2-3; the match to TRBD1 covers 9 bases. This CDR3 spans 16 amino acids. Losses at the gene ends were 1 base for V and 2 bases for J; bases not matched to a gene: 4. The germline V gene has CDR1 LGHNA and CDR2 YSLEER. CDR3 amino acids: CASSQGDRVYTDTQYF. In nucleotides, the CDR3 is TGCGCCAGCAGCCAAGGGGACAGGGTTTACACAGATACGCAGTATTTT.

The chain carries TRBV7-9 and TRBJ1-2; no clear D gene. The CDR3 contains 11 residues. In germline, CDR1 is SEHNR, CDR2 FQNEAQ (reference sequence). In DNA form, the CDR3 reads TGTGCTCGGGAGGGCGACTATGGCTACACCTTC. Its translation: CAREGDYGYTF.

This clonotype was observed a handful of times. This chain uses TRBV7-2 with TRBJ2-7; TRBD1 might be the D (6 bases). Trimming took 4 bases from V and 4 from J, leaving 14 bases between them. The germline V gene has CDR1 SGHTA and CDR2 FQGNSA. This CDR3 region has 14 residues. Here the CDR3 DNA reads TGTGCCAGCAGCTGGGACATTGTCGCGTACGAGCAGTACTTC. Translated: CASSWDIVAYEQYF.

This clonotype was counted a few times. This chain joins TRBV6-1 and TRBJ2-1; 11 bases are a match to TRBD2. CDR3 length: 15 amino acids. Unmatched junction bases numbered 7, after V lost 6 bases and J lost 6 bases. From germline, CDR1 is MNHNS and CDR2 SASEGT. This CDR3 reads CASSRGLAGGNEQFF. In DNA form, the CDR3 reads TGTGCCAGCAGCCGAGGACTAGCGGGTGGCAATGAGCAGTTCTTC.

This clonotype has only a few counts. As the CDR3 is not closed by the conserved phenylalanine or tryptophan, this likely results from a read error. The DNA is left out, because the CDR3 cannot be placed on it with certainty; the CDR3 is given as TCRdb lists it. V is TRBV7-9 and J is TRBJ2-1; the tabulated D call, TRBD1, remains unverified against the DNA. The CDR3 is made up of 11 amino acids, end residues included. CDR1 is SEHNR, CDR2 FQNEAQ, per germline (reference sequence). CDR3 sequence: CASSFDTARGQ.

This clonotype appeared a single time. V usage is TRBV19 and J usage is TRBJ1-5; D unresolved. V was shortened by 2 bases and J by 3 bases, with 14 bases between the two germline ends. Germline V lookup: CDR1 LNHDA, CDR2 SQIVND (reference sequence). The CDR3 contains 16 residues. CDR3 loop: CASSIFAETINQPQHF. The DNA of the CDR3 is TGTGCCAGTAGTATATTTGCGGAAACGATCAATCAGCCCCAGCATTTT.

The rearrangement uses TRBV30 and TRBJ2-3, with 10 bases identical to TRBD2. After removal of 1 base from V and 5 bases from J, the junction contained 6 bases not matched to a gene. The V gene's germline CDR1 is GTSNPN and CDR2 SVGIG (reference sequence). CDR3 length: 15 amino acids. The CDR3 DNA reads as TGTGCCTGGAGTGCGGGACTAGCGTATGGAGATACGCAGTATTTT. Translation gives CAWSAGLAYGDTQYF.

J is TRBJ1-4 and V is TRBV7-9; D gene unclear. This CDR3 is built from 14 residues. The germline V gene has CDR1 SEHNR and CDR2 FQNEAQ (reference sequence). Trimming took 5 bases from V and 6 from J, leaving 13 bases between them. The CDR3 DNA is TGTGCCAGCAGCGCGGGAAAAAAACATGAAAAACTGTTTTTT. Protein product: CASSAGKKHEKLFF.

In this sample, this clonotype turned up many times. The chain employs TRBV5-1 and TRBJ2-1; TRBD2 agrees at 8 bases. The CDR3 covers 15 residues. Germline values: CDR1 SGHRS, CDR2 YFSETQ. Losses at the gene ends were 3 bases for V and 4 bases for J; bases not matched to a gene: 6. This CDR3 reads CASSSTSGSYNEQFF. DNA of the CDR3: TGCGCCAGCAGCTCTACTAGCGGCTCTTACAATGAGCAGTTCTTC.

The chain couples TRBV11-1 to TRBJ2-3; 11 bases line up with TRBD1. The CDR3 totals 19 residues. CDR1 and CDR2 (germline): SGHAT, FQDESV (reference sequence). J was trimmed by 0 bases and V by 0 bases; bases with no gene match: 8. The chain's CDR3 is CASSLARTGGLLSTDTQYF. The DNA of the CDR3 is TGTGCCAGCAGCTTAGCGCGGACAGGGGGCTTGCTTAGCACAGATACGCAGTATTTT.

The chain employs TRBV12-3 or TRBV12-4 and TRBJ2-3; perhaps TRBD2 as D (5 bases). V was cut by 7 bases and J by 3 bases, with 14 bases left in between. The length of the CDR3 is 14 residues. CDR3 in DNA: TGTGCCAGCATCATACTAGGCGGGACAGATACGCAGTATTTT. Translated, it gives CASIILGGTDTQYF.

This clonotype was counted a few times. The CDR3 reads CASSYASGNRDTQYF. CDR3 bases: TGTGCCAGCAGTTACGCTAGCGGGAATAGAGATACGCAGTATTTT. This rearrangement joins TRBV6-5 to TRBJ2-3; 9 bases line up with TRBD2. Unmatched junction bases numbered 5, after V lost 2 bases and J lost 5 bases. The germline V gene encodes CDR1 MNHEY and CDR2 SVGAGI. The CDR3 runs to 15 residues.

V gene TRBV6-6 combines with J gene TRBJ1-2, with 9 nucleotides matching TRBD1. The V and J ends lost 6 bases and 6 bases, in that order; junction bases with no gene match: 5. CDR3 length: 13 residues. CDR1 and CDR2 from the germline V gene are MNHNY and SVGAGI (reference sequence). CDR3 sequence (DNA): TGTGCCAGCAGAGGGACAGGGAATGATGGCTACACCTTC. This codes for CASRGTGNDGYTF.

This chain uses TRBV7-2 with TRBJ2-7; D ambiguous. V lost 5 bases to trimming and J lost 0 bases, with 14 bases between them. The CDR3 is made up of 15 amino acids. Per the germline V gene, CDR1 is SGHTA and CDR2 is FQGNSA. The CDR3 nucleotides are TGTGCCAGCAGCCCAATGGCAGCTAGCTCCTACGAGCAGTACTTC. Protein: CASSPMAASSYEQYF.

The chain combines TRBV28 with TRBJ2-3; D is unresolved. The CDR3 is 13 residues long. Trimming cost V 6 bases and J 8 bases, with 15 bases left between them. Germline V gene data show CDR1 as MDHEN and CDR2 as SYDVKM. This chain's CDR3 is CASRSPAAGTQYF. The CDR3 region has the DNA TGTGCCAGCAGATCCCCGGCCGCCGGTACGCAGTATTTT.

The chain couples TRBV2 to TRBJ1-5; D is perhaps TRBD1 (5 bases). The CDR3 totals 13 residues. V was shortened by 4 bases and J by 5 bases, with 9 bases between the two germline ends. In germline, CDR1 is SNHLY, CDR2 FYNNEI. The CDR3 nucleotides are TGTGCCAGCAGTGTTCGAGGGGATCAGCCCCAGCATTTT. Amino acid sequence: CASSVRGDQPQHF.

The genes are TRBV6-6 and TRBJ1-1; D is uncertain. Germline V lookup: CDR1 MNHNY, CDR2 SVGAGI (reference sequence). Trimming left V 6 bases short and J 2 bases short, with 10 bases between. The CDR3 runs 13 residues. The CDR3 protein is CASSPPANTEAFF. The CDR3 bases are TGTGCCAGCAGCCCCCCCGCCAACACTGAAGCTTTCTTT.

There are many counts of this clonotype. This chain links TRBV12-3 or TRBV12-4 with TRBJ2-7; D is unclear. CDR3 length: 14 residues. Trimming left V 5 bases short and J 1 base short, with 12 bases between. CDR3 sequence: CASSTFMDSYEQYF. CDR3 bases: TGTGCCAGCAGTACTTTCATGGATTCCTACGAGCAGTACTTC.

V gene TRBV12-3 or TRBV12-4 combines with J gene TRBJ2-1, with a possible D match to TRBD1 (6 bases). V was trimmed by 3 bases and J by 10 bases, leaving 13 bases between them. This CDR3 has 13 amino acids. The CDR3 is CASSLRGKWEQFF. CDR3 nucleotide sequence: TGTGCCAGCAGTTTGAGGGGGAAATGGGAGCAGTTCTTC.

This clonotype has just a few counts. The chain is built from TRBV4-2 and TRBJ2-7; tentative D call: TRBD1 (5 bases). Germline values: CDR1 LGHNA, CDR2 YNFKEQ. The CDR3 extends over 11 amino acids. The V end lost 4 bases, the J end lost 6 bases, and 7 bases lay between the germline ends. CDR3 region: CASSPGAEQYF. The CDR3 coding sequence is TGTGCCAGCAGCCCTGGGGCCGAGCAGTACTTC.

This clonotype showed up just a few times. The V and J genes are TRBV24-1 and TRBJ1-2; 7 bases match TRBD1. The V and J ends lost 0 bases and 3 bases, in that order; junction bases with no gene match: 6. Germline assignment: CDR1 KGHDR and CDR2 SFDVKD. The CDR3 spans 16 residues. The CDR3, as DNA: TGTGCCACCAGTGATTTGAAGAGGACAGGTGACTATGGCTACACCTTC. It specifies CATSDLKRTGDYGYTF.